A single sample gave rise to the 16 T cell receptor beta chains below, sequenced in a study of shared clonotypes between healthy human individuals. Produced via immunoSEQ multiplex PCR; TCRdb's table is partial and in-frame only. The table shows 2 million to 2.5 million clones, with under 95% occurring only once. Sample: naive CD4+ T cells from PBMCs. Subset noted: CD45RA+ positively selected. The receptors here all came from a man aged 18 to 30 in good health. Some clones in this sample may be carry-over from other donors' samples.

The chain couples TRBV6-5 to TRBJ2-7; D is perhaps TRBD2 (6 bases). The V end lost 5 bases, the J end lost 0 bases, and 14 bases lay between the germline ends. The CDR3 totals 15 residues. CDR1 and CDR2 (germline): MNHEY, SVGAGI. The CDR3 loop reads CASSKLAYDSYEQYF. CDR3 in DNA: TGTGCCAGCAGTAAACTAGCCTACGACTCCTACGAGCAGTACTTC.

The chain uses TRBV7-3 and TRBJ2-1, with D hard to call. The germline CDR1 and CDR2 sequences are SGHTA and FQGTGA. Trimming shortened V by 5 bases and J by 4 bases, and 15 bases separated the two germline ends. The CDR3 runs 15 residues. In DNA form, the CDR3 reads TGTGCCAGCAGCCCATACCCGGAAGCATACAATGAGCAGTTCTTC. It codes for CASSPYPEAYNEQFF.

This clone has a count of ten or more. V is TRBV27 and J is TRBJ2-1, with a possible D match to TRBD1 (5 bases). The CDR3 has 17 amino acids. V was clipped by 5 bases and J by 0 bases, with 17 bases between them. Germline lookup yields CDR1 MNHEY and CDR2 SMNVEV (reference sequence). CDR3 bases: TGTGCCAGCAGTCCTGAAGGGGCCCCTAGCTCCTACAATGAGCAGTTCTTC. As protein: CASSPEGAPSSYNEQFF.

The chain uses TRBV11-2 and TRBJ1-2; 9 nucleotides line up with TRBD1. V lost 3 bases, J lost 7 bases, and 9 bases stayed unmatched. The CDR3 length is 15 residues. The germline V gene encodes CDR1 SGHAT and CDR2 FQNNGV. The CDR3 DNA sequence: TGTGCCAGCAGCTTTTTGAGGGACAGGGTTGGTGGCTACACCTTC. Amino acids: CASSFLRDRVGGYTF.

This chain joins TRBV14 and TRBJ2-1; TRBD2 might be the D (5 bases). V was pared by 1 base and J by 0 bases, with 7 bases between. CDR1 and CDR2 from the germline V gene are SGHDN and FVKESK. This CDR3 is 15 amino acids long. CDR3 sequence: CASSQASGSYNEQFF. Here the CDR3 DNA reads TGTGCCAGCAGCCAAGCCAGCGGCTCCTACAATGAGCAGTTCTTC.

The chain combines TRBV28 with TRBJ2-2; D remains ambiguous. The CDR3 consists of 13 residues. The germline gives CDR1 MDHEN, CDR2 SYDVKM. The V gene lost 3 bases and the J gene lost 4 bases, with 6 bases spanning the gap. Here the CDR3 reads CASSFSSTGELFF. CDR3 nucleotide sequence: TGTGCCAGCAGTTTCTCGAGCACCGGGGAGCTGTTTTTT.

V gene TRBV7-3 combines with J gene TRBJ2-2, with D unresolved. Germline V gene sequence: CDR1 SGHTA, CDR2 FQGTGA. This CDR3 is 14 amino acids long. V shed 0 bases and J shed 4 bases, with 6 bases lying between them. CDR3 sequence (DNA): TGTGCCAGCAGCTTAACGGCAACCACCGGGGAGCTGTTTTTT. Protein sequence: CASSLTATTGELFF.

The chain joins TRBV5-6 to TRBJ2-4, with D possibly TRBD2 on 5 matching bases. CDR3 size: 17 residues. From germline, CDR1 is SGHDT and CDR2 YYEEEE. Trimming cost V 4 bases and J 5 bases, with 22 bases left between them. CDR3 region: CASSPPVGRAPENIQYF. The CDR3, as DNA: TGTGCCAGCAGCCCTCCGGTAGGGCGGGCCCCAGAAAACATTCAGTACTTC.

The chain couples TRBV4-1 to TRBJ2-7; 9 nucleotides match TRBD1. Germline V gives CDR1 MGHRA, CDR2 YSYEKL. CDR3 length: 16 amino acids. Germline trimming cut 2 bases from V and 7 bases from J; bases unmatched to any gene: 12. This CDR3 reads CASSQYRGDRVEEQYF. CDR3 bases: TGCGCCAGCAGCCAATATCGAGGGGACAGGGTAGAAGAGCAGTACTTC.

V is TRBV11-2 and J is TRBJ2-2; D is tentatively TRBD1 or TRBD2 (6 bases each). The germline V and J ends were trimmed by 5 bases and 5 bases, with 18 bases remaining between them. The CDR3 contains 16 residues. Germline V gene sequence: CDR1 SGHAT, CDR2 FQNNGV. CDR3 in DNA: TGTGCCAGCAGCCAGGCAGGGGACTGGGCGACCGGGGAGCTGTTTTTT. It is translated as CASSQAGDWATGELFF.

The rearrangement joins TRBV5-1 to TRBJ2-7, with 9 bases lining up with TRBD2. Germline V gene lookup returns CDR1 SGHRS and CDR2 YFSETQ. The V and J ends lost 3 bases and 2 bases, in that order; junction bases with no gene match: 6. The CDR3 runs to 15 residues. The CDR3 DNA follows: TGCGCCAGCAGCTCAGGACTAGCGACCACCTACGAGCAGTACTTC. This sequence encodes CASSSGLATTYEQYF.

This chain uses TRBV7-2 with TRBJ1-3, with D uncertain. The V gene's germline CDR1 is SGHTA and CDR2 FQGNSA. V lost 5 bases to trimming and J lost 0 bases, with 14 bases between them. This CDR3 comprises 16 residues. In DNA, the CDR3 is TGTGCCAGCAGCATCGGACCGCGGGTCTCTGGAAACACCATATATTTT. This encodes CASSIGPRVSGNTIYF.

V and J are TRBV6-1 and TRBJ1-2; 9 bases align to TRBD1. Germline V CDR1 and CDR2: MNHNS, SASEGT. J lost 8 bases, V lost 6 bases, and 7 bases had no gene match. The CDR3 has 13 residues. CDR3 sequence: CASRTTGGEGYTF. CDR3 in DNA: TGTGCCAGCAGAACGACAGGGGGAGAGGGCTACACCTTC.

V and J are TRBV28 and TRBJ2-1, with a weak D call TRBD1 (5 bases). CDR3 length: 15 residues. The V and J ends lost 1 base and 6 bases respectively, with 13 bases between them. Germline-derived CDR1 and CDR2 are MDHEN and SYDVKM. CDR3 region: CASSLSAGKVNEQFF. CDR3 nucleotides: TGTGCCAGCAGTTTATCGGCAGGGAAGGTCAATGAGCAGTTCTTC.

This clone was recorded once. This chain connects TRBV6-5 to TRBJ2-5, with D perhaps matching TRBD1 (7 bases). The germline V gene has CDR1 MNHEY and CDR2 SVGAGI. The germline V and J ends were trimmed by 6 bases and 5 bases, with 13 bases remaining between them. This CDR3 has 13 residues. CDR3 nucleotides: TGTGCCAGCAGGTTGCCAGGGGGGGAGACCCAGTACTTC. It codes for CASRLPGGETQYF.

V is TRBV28 and J is TRBJ2-1; D gene uncertain. CDR1 and CDR2 from the germline V gene are MDHEN and SYDVKM. This CDR3 region has 12 residues. Trimming left V 6 bases short and J 9 bases short, with 12 bases between. CDR3 sequence: CASRPPLGEQFF. CDR3 coding DNA: TGTGCCAGCAGGCCTCCATTGGGTGAGCAGTTCTTC.